This T cell receptor beta chain was sequenced during a study of blood T cell repertoires in COVID-19. This CDR3 is built from 13 residues. CDR1 and CDR2 (germline): SGHTA, FQGNSA. V was trimmed by 5 bases and J by 12 bases, leaving 19 bases between them. Clones were read by immunoSEQ multiplex PCR, and TCRdb kept only the in-frame ones, dropping some. The sample shows about 120,000 clones, approximately 85% of them seen only once. The V and J genes are TRBV7-2 and TRBJ1-2; D is perhaps TRBD1 (6 bases). Sequencing was done on a sample of peripheral blood. This clonotype was obtained from a woman aged 80 or over with acute or convalescent COVID-19. The chain's CDR3 is CASSLQTDSANTF. The CDR3 DNA sequence: TGTGCCAGCAGCCTACAAACGGACAGTGCCAACACCTTC.